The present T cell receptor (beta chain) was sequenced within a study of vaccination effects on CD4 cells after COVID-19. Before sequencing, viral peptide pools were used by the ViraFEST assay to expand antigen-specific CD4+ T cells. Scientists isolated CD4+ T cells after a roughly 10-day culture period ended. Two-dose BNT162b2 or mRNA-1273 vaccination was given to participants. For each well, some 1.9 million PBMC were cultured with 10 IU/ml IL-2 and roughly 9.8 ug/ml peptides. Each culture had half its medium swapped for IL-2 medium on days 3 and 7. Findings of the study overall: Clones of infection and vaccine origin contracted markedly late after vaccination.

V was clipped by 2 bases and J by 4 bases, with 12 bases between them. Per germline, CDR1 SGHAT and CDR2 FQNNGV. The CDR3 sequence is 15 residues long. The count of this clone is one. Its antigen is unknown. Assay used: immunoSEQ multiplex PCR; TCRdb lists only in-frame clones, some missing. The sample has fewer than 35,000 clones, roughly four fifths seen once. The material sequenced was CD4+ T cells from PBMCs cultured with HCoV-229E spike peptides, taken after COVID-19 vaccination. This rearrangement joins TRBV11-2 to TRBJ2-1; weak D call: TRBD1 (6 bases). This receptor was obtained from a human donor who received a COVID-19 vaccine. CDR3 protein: CASSLFGGEYNEQFF. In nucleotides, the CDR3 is TGTGCCAGCAGCTTATTTGGGGGCGAGTACAATGAGCAGTTCTTC. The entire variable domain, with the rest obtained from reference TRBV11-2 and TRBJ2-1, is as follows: EAGVAQSPRYKIIEKRQSVAFWCNPISGHATLYWYQQILGQGPKLLIQFQNNGVVDDSQLPKDRFSAERLKGVDSTLKIQPAKLEDSAVYLCASSLFGGEYNEQFFGPGTRLTVL.